This T cell receptor (beta chain) was sequenced in a study of tumor-infiltrating lymphocytes in primary liver carcinoma. This clonotype was recorded at least ten times. Extraction of RNA together with DNA used 20-30 mg of unsorted bulk tissue. V was cut by 4 bases and J by 1 base, with 8 bases left in between. From germline, CDR1 is SGHNT and CDR2 YYREEE (reference sequence). CDR3 length: 14 amino acids. TCR beta cDNA was reverse-transcribed from approximately 0.45 ug of total RNA. The reaction used a constant-region primer and ProtoScript II reverse transcriptase. ARM-PCR was slightly modified, and three nested multiplex PCR rounds with it gave rise to the TCR beta libraries. Primers for the first two PCR rounds were TRBV1-TRBV30 forward primers and a C-beta reverse primer (around 10 cycles per round). TCRdb re-called the multiplex PCR reads with MiXCR, one entry per CDR3 protein. The sample lists about 130,000 distinct CDR3 sequences; around 64% were seen once.

Sequencing was done on a sample of liver tumor tissue from sampling region 3. Subset specified: tumor region T3, left-lateral pole. This chain joins TRBV5-4 and TRBJ2-2; D is perhaps TRBD1 or TRBD2 (5 bases each). The source is a woman in her sixties or seventies with primary liver carcinoma and hepatitis B virus infection. For the CDR3, the DNA is TGTGCCAGCAGCAGGGACCAGAACACCGGGGAGCTGTTTTTT. Its protein product is CASSRDQNTGELFF.